A selection of T cell receptor beta chains follows, all from one sample in a study of shared clonotypes between healthy human individuals. Assay: immunoSEQ multiplex PCR; the TCRdb copy retains only in-frame clones and omits some. The sample includes roughly 410,000 clones, about 97% of them seen just once. The sample comprised memory CD8+ T cells sorted from blood. These receptors were obtained from a young man in good health. The CDR3 runs from the conserved cysteine through the conserved F or W. D genes are given only for firm matches. The size field is filled for only some rows; it gives once, few, many or a size class.

clone size	V gene	J gene	D gene	CDR3 protein	CDR3 DNA
NA	TRBV9	TRBJ2-1	TRBD1	CASSSTGYYNEQFF	TGTGCCAGCAGTTCGACAGGGTACTACAATGAGCAGTTCTTC
NA	TRBV28	TRBJ2-7	TRBD1	CASSFIGTGAYEQYF	TGTGCCAGCAGTTTCATCGGGACAGGGGCCTACGAGCAGTACTTC
NA	TRBV27	TRBJ2-1	TRBD1	CASSQGAQYNEQFF	TGTGCCAGCAGTCAGGGGGCTCAGTACAATGAGCAGTTCTTC
NA	TRBV5-1	TRBJ1-2	NA	CASSLVYRDIRANYGYTF	TGCGCCAGCAGCTTGGTTTACAGGGATATTCGAGCTAACTATGGCTACACCTTC
NA	TRBV7-2	TRBJ2-6	TRBD1	CASSLTGTGGTGANVLTF	TGTGCCAGCAGCCTCACCGGGACAGGTGGTACTGGGGCCAACGTCCTGACTTTC
NA	TRBV7-9	TRBJ1-3	TRBD1	CASSPRTGKGTIYF	TGTGCCAGCAGCCCCCGGACAGGGAAGGGCACCATATATTTT
NA	TRBV27	TRBJ2-7	NA	CASSLLQVNRDEQYF	TGTGCCAGCAGTTTACTACAAGTAAACCGTGACGAGCAGTACTTC
NA	TRBV6-4	TRBJ2-7	NA	CASSDEGGEQYF	TGTGCCAGCAGTGACGAGGGAGGCGAGCAGTACTTC
NA	TRBV28	TRBJ1-3	NA	CASSSPAVSGNTIYF	TGTGCCAGCAGTTCCCCGGCAGTGAGTGGAAACACCATATATTTT
NA	TRBV2	TRBJ2-5	NA	CASSVGVGQETQYF	TGTGCCAGCAGTGTGGGGGTGGGACAAGAGACCCAGTACTTC
NA	TRBV7-6	TRBJ2-1	NA	CASSLATYNEQFF	TGTGCCAGCAGCTTAGCCACATACAATGAGCAGTTCTTC
NA	TRBV2	TRBJ2-2	TRBD2	CAGRGLAGEETGELFF	TGTGCCGGAAGGGGACTAGCGGGAGAAGAGACCGGGGAGCTGTTTTTT
NA	TRBV7-2	TRBJ1-6	TRBD1	CASSLGGGAGPLHF	TGTGCCAGCAGCTTAGGAGGGGGCGCAGGACCCCTCCACTTT
once	TRBV7-3	TRBJ2-5	NA	CASSLTHQETQYF	TGTGCCAGCAGCTTAACCCATCAAGAGACCCAGTACTTC
NA	TRBV18	TRBJ1-2	NA	CASSPISGTQGYGYTF	TGTGCCAGCTCACCGATTTCCGGGACCCAGGGATATGGCTACACCTTC
NA	TRBV4-1	TRBJ2-7	NA	CASSQGREQYF	TGCGCCAGCAGCCAAGGGCGCGAGCAGTACTTC
NA	TRBV11-3	TRBJ2-5	TRBD2	CASSWTSQETQYF	TGTGCCAGCAGCTGGACTAGCCAAGAGACCCAGTACTTC
NA	TRBV19	TRBJ2-7	NA	CASSIGQPNYEQYF	TGTGCCAGTAGTATCGGACAGCCAAACTACGAGCAGTACTTC
NA	TRBV5-6	TRBJ1-1	TRBD1	CASSLGGGTEAFF	TGTGCCAGCAGCTTAGGGGGCGGGACTGAAGCTTTCTTT
NA	TRBV6-5	TRBJ1-1	NA	CASSYSSMNTEAFF	TGTGCCAGCAGTTACTCAAGTATGAACACTGAAGCTTTCTTT
NA	TRBV28	TRBJ1-2	TRBD1	CASRPGQNYGYTF	TGTGCCAGCAGGCCGGGACAGAACTATGGCTACACCTTC
NA	TRBV7-3	TRBJ2-1	NA	CASSLGGEFYNEQFF	TGTGCCAGCAGCTTAGGCGGGGAGTTCTACAATGAGCAGTTCTTC
NA	TRBV13	TRBJ1-1	TRBD1	CASSLNRGRNTEAFF	TGTGCCAGCAGCTTGAACAGGGGGCGGAACACTGAAGCTTTCTTT
NA	TRBV7-8	TRBJ2-5	NA	CASSLVVGTQYF	TGTGCCAGCAGCTTGGTAGTTGGGACCCAGTACTTC
NA	TRBV25-1	TRBJ2-1	NA	CASRQDSYSYNEQFF	TGTGCCAGCAGACAGGACAGCTACTCCTACAATGAGCAGTTCTTC
NA	TRBV4-1	TRBJ2-3	NA	CASSQEGLGGTDTQYF	TGCGCCAGCAGCCAAGAAGGCCTAGGGGGCACAGATACGCAGTATTTT
NA	TRBV9	TRBJ1-2	NA	CASSVSDPGGVYGYTF	TGTGCCAGCAGCGTCTCCGATCCGGGAGGGGTCTATGGCTACACCTTC
NA	TRBV4-1	TRBJ2-7	TRBD2	CASSLKAGVEQYF	TGCGCCAGCAGCCTTAAAGCGGGAGTCGAGCAGTACTTC
NA	TRBV10-3	TRBJ1-5	TRBD1	CATCPSQGDGNQPQHF	TGTGCCACCTGCCCATCGCAGGGGGACGGAAATCAGCCCCAGCATTTT
NA	TRBV29-1	TRBJ2-7	NA	CSVGTTYEQYF	TGCAGCGTTGGGACTACCTACGAGCAGTACTTC
NA	TRBV30	TRBJ1-5	NA	CAWSVAGNQPQHF	TGTGCCTGGAGTGTTGCGGGCAATCAGCCCCAGCATTTT
NA	TRBV7-3	TRBJ2-3	TRBD2	CASSLLAGGINTQYF	TGTGCCAGCAGCTTACTCGCGGGAGGGATTAATACGCAGTATTTT
once	TRBV30	TRBJ2-3	NA	CARRGLSDTQYF	TGTGCCCGCCGAGGGTTGTCAGATACGCAGTATTTT
NA	TRBV29-1	TRBJ1-2	NA	CSVEESAGPNYGYTF	TGCAGCGTTGAAGAGTCCGCAGGGCCCAACTATGGCTACACCTTC
NA	TRBV30	TRBJ1-3	NA	CAGFSGNTIYF	TGTGCAGGGTTCTCTGGAAACACCATATATTTT
NA	TRBV29-1	TRBJ1-1	NA	CSVQIGLYTEAFF	TGCAGCGTTCAAATAGGCCTTTACACTGAAGCTTTCTTT
NA	TRBV9	TRBJ2-7	NA	CASSPGGRAYEQYF	TGTGCCAGCAGCCCCGGGGGAAGGGCCTACGAGCAGTACTTC
once	TRBV30	TRBJ2-7	NA	CAWMSRTLEQYF	TGTGCCTGGATGAGCAGGACCTTGGAGCAGTACTTC
NA	TRBV7-8	TRBJ2-7	TRBD2	CASSLQRETEQYF	TGTGCCAGCAGCTTACAGCGGGAGACCGAGCAGTACTTC
few	TRBV20-1	TRBJ1-1	NA	CSASSTEAFF	TGCAGTGCTAGTAGCACTGAAGCTTTCTTT
once	TRBV6-5	TRBJ1-2	TRBD1	CASRATGERYYGYTF	TGTGCCAGCAGGGCCACAGGGGAGAGGTACTATGGCTACACCTTC
NA	TRBV11-2	TRBJ2-7	NA	CASTSWAGSFREQYF	TGTGCCAGCACCTCCTGGGCGGGTTCTTTCCGCGAGCAGTACTTC
once	TRBV28	TRBJ1-1	NA	CASSKAGRTEAFF	TGTGCCAGCAGTAAAGCAGGGCGGACTGAAGCTTTCTTT
NA	TRBV10-3	TRBJ1-1	TRBD1	CAIRGQVNTEAFF	TGTGCCATCAGAGGACAGGTCAACACTGAAGCTTTCTTT
NA	TRBV6-5	TRBJ2-3	TRBD2	CASSSGLAVTDTQYF	TGTGCCAGCAGTTCGGGCCTAGCGGTTACAGATACGCAGTATTTT
NA	TRBV27	TRBJ2-3	TRBD2	CASRGLAGSWPMDTDTQYF	TGTGCCAGCAGGGGACTAGCGGGATCTTGGCCTATGGACACAGATACGCAGTATTTT
once	TRBV21-1	TRBJ1-4	NA	CASTHRVGEKLFF	TGTGCCAGCACTCACAGGGTAGGGGAAAAACTGTTTTTT